The rows below give T cell receptor beta chains drawn from one sample of a study of shared clonotypes between healthy human individuals. Sequencing used immunoSEQ multiplex PCR; TCRdb keeps in-frame clones, though not all of them. The table shows roughly 1.5 million clones, with 98% occurring only once. The sequencing input was naive CD4+ T cells sorted from blood. Every receptor here comes from a man in his thirties or forties in good health. Both conserved end residues are part of each CDR3. A D gene is named only where the DNA matches it firmly. Clone size, where shown, is once, few, many, or a class for clones that have expanded.

V gene,CDR3 length,J gene,D gene,clone size,CDR3 protein,CDR3 DNA
TRBV5-4,15,TRBJ2-7,TRBD2,once,CASSFPSGSSYEQYF,TGTGCCAGCAGCTTTCCTAGCGGGTCCTCCTACGAGCAGTACTTC
TRBV19,11,TRBJ1-2,.,.,CASRTGHGYTF,TGTGCCAGTAGGACAGGTCATGGCTACACCTTC
TRBV18,16,TRBJ1-1,.,.,CASSPRGPPLNTEAFF,TGTGCCAGCTCACCACGGGGCCCACCGCTGAACACTGAAGCTTTCTTT
TRBV7-8,13,TRBJ2-1,.,.,CASGNPSGNEQFF,TGTGCCAGCGGCAACCCGTCGGGGAATGAGCAGTTCTTC
TRBV15,13,TRBJ1-2,.,.,CATSRATGFGYTF,TGTGCCACCAGCAGGGCTACAGGGTTTGGCTACACCTTC
TRBV7-9,14,TRBJ2-4,TRBD2,.,CASSPGLGGDIQYF,TGTGCCAGCAGCCCGGGGCTGGGGGGGGACATTCAGTACTTC
TRBV7-9,16,TRBJ2-2,TRBD1,.,CASSFTGGTAPGELFF,TGTGCCAGCAGCTTCACAGGGGGCACAGCGCCCGGGGAGCTGTTTTTT
TRBV28,14,TRBJ2-1,.,.,CACGGSRFYNEQFF,TGTGCCTGTGGGGGAAGTCGGTTCTACAATGAGCAGTTCTTC
TRBV11-2,18,TRBJ2-1,TRBD2,once,CASSSFRLAGVHYNEQFF,TGTGCCAGCAGCTCATTCAGACTAGCGGGAGTACATTACAATGAGCAGTTCTTC
TRBV27,16,TRBJ2-5,TRBD2,.,CASSSGTSGGQETQYF,TGTGCCAGCAGTTCGGGGACTAGCGGAGGCCAAGAGACCCAGTACTTC
TRBV28,14,TRBJ2-7,.,.,CASSWGHANYEQYF,TGTGCCAGCAGTTGGGGGCACGCAAACTACGAGCAGTACTTC
TRBV5-1,13,TRBJ2-7,.,.,CASQVHSSYEQYF,TGCGCCAGCCAGGTGCATAGCTCCTACGAGCAGTACTTC
TRBV19,15,TRBJ1-4,TRBD1,.,CATRDRHQANEKLFF,TGTGCCACCCGGGACAGACATCAGGCTAATGAAAAACTGTTTTTT
TRBV27,15,TRBJ2-7,.,.,CASSPLPRGGYEQYF,TGTGCCAGCAGCCCCCTCCCCCGTGGGGGCTACGAGCAGTACTTC
TRBV18,16,TRBJ2-7,TRBD1,.,CASSPLGGTGNSEQYF,TGTGCCAGCTCCCCTCTCGGGGGGACAGGGAATTCCGAGCAGTACTTC
TRBV29-1,14,TRBJ2-7,.,.,CSVAFIKGTYEQYF,TGCAGCGTTGCCTTCATTAAGGGGACCTACGAGCAGTACTTC
TRBV7-7,14,TRBJ2-5,TRBD2,.,CASSVTSAQETQYF,TGTGCTAGCAGCGTAACTAGCGCCCAAGAGACCCAGTACTTC
TRBV7-7,14,TRBJ2-3,TRBD2,.,CASSLQATSGTQYF,TGTGCCAGCAGCCTACAAGCGACTAGCGGTACGCAGTATTTT
TRBV13,14,TRBJ2-2,.,.,CASRLPGNTGELFF,TGTGCCAGCAGGTTGCCAGGGAACACCGGGGAGCTGTTTTTT
TRBV28,15,TRBJ2-7,TRBD1,.,CASSLRGQGLGEQYF,TGTGCCAGCAGTTTAAGGGGACAGGGGCTTGGTGAGCAGTACTTC
TRBV7-2,15,TRBJ2-2,TRBD1,.,CASSSGQGDGGELFF,TGTGCCAGCAGCTCAGGACAGGGGGACGGCGGGGAGCTGTTTTTT
TRBV27,16,TRBJ1-1,.,.,CASSLSSRRKNTEAFF,TGTGCCAGCAGTTTATCGAGTCGCAGGAAGAACACTGAAGCTTTCTTT
TRBV18,19,TRBJ2-1,.,.,CASSPLGRARSGATNEQFF,TGTGCCAGCTCACCACTTGGGAGGGCCAGATCAGGGGCGACTAATGAGCAGTTCTTC
TRBV4-3,13,TRBJ2-7,.,.,CASSQGTSYEQYF,TGCGCCAGCAGCCAAGGCACAAGCTACGAGCAGTACTTC
TRBV5-1,15,TRBJ2-3,.,.,CASSLIGSSTDTQYF,TGCGCCAGCAGCTTGATCGGGTCGAGCACAGATACGCAGTATTTT
TRBV2,16,TRBJ2-1,TRBD2,.,CASRLITSGRGNEQFF,TGTGCCAGCCGCCTTATCACTAGCGGGAGGGGTAATGAGCAGTTCTTC